In its sample, the clone carrying this TCR beta chain was seen a few times. Its antigen is not identified. These data come from a study of blood T cells in healthy people across ages. Trimming cost V 0 bases and J 7 bases, with 9 bases left between them. The CDR3 has 13 residues. Germline values: CDR1 MNHEY, CDR2 SVGAGI. The authors ran a second PCR of 7 to 11 cycles using a sample-barcoded 5' primer and a J-beta primer mix. MiXCR, run by TCRdb on the 5' RACE reads, gives a single entry per CDR3 protein. In the table there are fewer than 2,000,000 distinct CDR3 sequences, approximately 40% of which are singletons. Study-level results: One million T cells yielded diversity estimates that were considered underestimates. Unsorted PBMCs ruled out conclusive naive versus antigen-experienced comparison. Older age went with lower TCR beta diversity per million T cells, in a roughly linear way.

Per sample, extraction of total RNA gave at least 6 micrograms in every case. This sequence originates from a human donor in good health. The V gene is TRBV6-5, the J gene TRBJ1-2; the D is unclear. Sequenced material: blood. CDR3 bases: TGTGCCAGCAGTTACTCGGTGGGTGTTGGCTACACCTTC. Protein product: CASSYSVGVGYTF.